The rows below give T cell receptor beta chains drawn from one sample of a study of blood T cell repertoires in COVID-19. Measured with immunoSEQ multiplex PCR; TCRdb has only the in-frame clones, and not every one. This table holds tens of thousands of clones, about 77% found once. The material sequenced was peripheral blood. The receptors were gathered from a man aged 65 to 79 with COVID-19, enrolled during active disease. CDR3s include the opening cysteine and the closing phenylalanine or tryptophan. D genes are given only for firm matches. The listing skips clone size in some rows; elsewhere it reads once, few, many or a size class.

DNA: TGTGCCAGCAGCCCTCCGGGTGGCAATCAGCCCCAGCATTTT; CDR3: CASSPPGGNQPQHF; J: TRBJ1-5; V: TRBV5-8; D: NA; size: NA
DNA: TGCGCCAGCACCCTCGGACAGGGGAACACTGAAGCTTTCTTT; CDR3: CASTLGQGNTEAFF; J: TRBJ1-1; V: TRBV5-1; D: TRBD1; size: NA
DNA: TGTGCCAGCAGCTTGTTCAACATGGCTGAAGCTTTCTTT; CDR3: CASSLFNMAEAFF; J: TRBJ1-1; V: TRBV5-5; D: NA; size: NA
DNA: TGTGCCAGTAGTCGGCAGGGACAGGGGGCGCGAGATACGCAGTATTTT; CDR3: CASSRQGQGARDTQYF; J: TRBJ2-3; V: TRBV19; D: TRBD1; size: NA
DNA: TGTGCCAGCAGTCCAACAGAAAACACTGAAGCTTTCTTT; CDR3: CASSPTENTEAFF; J: TRBJ1-1; V: TRBV28; D: NA; size: NA
DNA: TGCGCCAGCAGCTTAGACAATAATAATGAGCAGTTCTTC; CDR3: CASSLDNNNEQFF; J: TRBJ2-1; V: TRBV5-1; D: NA; size: NA
DNA: TGTGCCAGCAGCGCGGGAAGGACCTACAATGAGCAGTTCTTC; CDR3: CASSAGRTYNEQFF; J: TRBJ2-1; V: TRBV9; D: NA; size: NA
DNA: TGTGCCAGCTCATCCAGCTCCTACGAGCAGTACTTC; CDR3: CASSSSSYEQYF; J: TRBJ2-7; V: TRBV18; D: NA; size: NA
DNA: TGCAGCGTTAGGGGCGGGAGCTTCGACAATGAGCAGTTCTTC; CDR3: CSVRGGSFDNEQFF; J: TRBJ2-1; V: TRBV29-1; D: TRBD2; size: NA
DNA: TGTGCCAGCAGACCCACAGGGCCCTATGGCTACACCTTC; CDR3: CASRPTGPYGYTF; J: TRBJ1-2; V: TRBV6-5; D: NA; size: NA
DNA: TGCGCCAGCAGCTTAGGGACAGGGGGCGCTGGGGCCAACGTCCTGACTTTC; CDR3: CASSLGTGGAGANVLTF; J: TRBJ2-6; V: TRBV5-1; D: TRBD1; size: NA
DNA: TGTGCCAGCAGCCGGTACAGGGATACTGAAGCTTTCTTT; CDR3: CASSRYRDTEAFF; J: TRBJ1-1; V: TRBV3-1/TRBV3-2; D: NA; size: NA
DNA: TGTGCCAGCAGCGTAGGACAGGGGATGGAGACCCAGTACTTC; CDR3: CASSVGQGMETQYF; J: TRBJ2-5; V: TRBV9; D: TRBD1; size: once
DNA: TGTGCCAGCAGCCGAGGTGGGCTAGCGGGAAAAGAGACCCAGTACTTC; CDR3: CASSRGGLAGKETQYF; J: TRBJ2-5; V: TRBV3-1/TRBV3-2; D: TRBD2; size: NA
DNA: TGTGCCAGCAGGCGACAGGGTGAGCGCAATCAGCCCCAGCATTTT; CDR3: CASRRQGERNQPQHF; J: TRBJ1-5; V: TRBV28; D: TRBD1; size: NA
DNA: TGCGCCAGCAGCCAAGGGTCGCGGACTGGGGAAGAGACCCAGTACTTC; CDR3: CASSQGSRTGEETQYF; J: TRBJ2-5; V: TRBV4-3; D: NA; size: NA
DNA: TGTGCCAGCAGCTCCGAAGGGCTAGCGGGAGACTACGAGCAGTACTTC; CDR3: CASSSEGLAGDYEQYF; J: TRBJ2-7; V: TRBV13; D: TRBD2; size: many
DNA: TGCGCCAGCAGCCAAGTACGGACAGGGGTCCCCTTTCCCGCCTGGGAGCAGTACTTC; CDR3: CASSQVRTGVPFPAWEQYF; J: TRBJ2-7; V: TRBV4-1; D: TRBD1; size: NA
DNA: TGTGCCAGCAGCTCGGGACAGGGGATCGCTGAAGCTTTCTTT; CDR3: CASSSGQGIAEAFF; J: TRBJ1-1; V: TRBV7-2; D: TRBD1; size: NA
DNA: TGTGCCAGCAGCCGGGGGGAGACCAACACTGAAGCTTTCTTT; CDR3: CASSRGETNTEAFF; J: TRBJ1-1; V: TRBV3-1/TRBV3-2; D: NA; size: once